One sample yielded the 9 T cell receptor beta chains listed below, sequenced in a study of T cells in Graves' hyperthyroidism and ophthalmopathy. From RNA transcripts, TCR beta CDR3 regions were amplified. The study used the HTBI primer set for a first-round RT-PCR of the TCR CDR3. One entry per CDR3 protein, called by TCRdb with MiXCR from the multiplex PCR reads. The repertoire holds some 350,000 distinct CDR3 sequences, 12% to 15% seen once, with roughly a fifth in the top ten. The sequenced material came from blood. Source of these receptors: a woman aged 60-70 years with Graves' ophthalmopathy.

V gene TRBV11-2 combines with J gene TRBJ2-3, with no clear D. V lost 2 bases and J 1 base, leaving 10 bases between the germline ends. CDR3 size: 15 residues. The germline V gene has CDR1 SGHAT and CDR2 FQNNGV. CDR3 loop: CASSLFSSRTDTQYF. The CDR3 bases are TGTGCCAGCAGCTTATTCAGTTCCCGCACAGATACGCAGTATTTT. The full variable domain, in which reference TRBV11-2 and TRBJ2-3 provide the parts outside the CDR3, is EAGVAQSPRYKIIEKRQSVAFWCNPISGHATLYWYQQILGQGPKLLIQFQNNGVVDDSQLPKDRFSAERLKGVDSTLKIQPAKLEDSAVYLCASSLFSSRTDTQYFGPGTRLTVL.

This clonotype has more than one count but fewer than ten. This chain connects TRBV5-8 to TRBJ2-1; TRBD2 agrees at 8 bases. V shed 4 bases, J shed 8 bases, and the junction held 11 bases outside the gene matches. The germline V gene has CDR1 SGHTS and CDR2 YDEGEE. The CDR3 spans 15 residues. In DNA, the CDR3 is TGTGCCAGCAGCCCGGGAGGGACTGCCGAGGATGAGCAGTTCTTC. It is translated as CASSPGGTAEDEQFF.

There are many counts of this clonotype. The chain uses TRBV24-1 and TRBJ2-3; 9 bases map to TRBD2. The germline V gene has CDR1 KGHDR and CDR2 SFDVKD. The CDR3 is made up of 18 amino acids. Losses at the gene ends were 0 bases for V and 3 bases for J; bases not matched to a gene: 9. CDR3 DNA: TGTGCCACCAGTGATTTGGAAGGTAGCGGGAGCCCTACAGATACGCAGTATTTT. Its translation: CATSDLEGSGSPTDTQYF.

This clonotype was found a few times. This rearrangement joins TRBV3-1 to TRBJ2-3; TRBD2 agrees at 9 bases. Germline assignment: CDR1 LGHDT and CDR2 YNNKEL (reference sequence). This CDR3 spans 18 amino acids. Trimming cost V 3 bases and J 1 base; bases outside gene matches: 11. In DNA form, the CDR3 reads TGTGCCAGCAGCCAGAAGGCGGGCGGGAGGGCCGGCACAGATACGCAGTATTTT. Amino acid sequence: CASSQKAGGRAGTDTQYF.

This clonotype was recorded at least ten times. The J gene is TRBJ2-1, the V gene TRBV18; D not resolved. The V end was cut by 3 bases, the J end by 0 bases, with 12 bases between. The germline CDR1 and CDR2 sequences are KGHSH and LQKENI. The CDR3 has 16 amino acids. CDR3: CASSPVTYSSYNEQFF. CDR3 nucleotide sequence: TGTGCCAGCTCACCCGTGACTTATAGCTCCTACAATGAGCAGTTCTTC.

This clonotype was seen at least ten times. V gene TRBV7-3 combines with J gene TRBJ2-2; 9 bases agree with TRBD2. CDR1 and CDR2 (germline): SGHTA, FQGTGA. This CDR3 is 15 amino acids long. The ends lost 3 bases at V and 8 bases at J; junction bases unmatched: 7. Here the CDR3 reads CASSFGLAGTGELFF. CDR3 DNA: TGTGCCAGCAGCTTTGGGCTAGCGGGAACTGGGGAGCTGTTTTTT. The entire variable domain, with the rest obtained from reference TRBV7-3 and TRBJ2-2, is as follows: GAGVSQTPSNKVTEKGKYVELRCDPISGHTALYWYRQSLGQGPEFLIYFQGTGAADDSGLPNDRFFAVRPEGSVSTLKIQRTERGDSAVYLCASSFGLAGTGELFFGEGSRLTVL.

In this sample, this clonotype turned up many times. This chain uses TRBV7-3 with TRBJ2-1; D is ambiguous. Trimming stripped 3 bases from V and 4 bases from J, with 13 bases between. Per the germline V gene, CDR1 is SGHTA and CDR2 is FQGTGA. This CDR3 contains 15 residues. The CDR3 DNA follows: TGTGCCAGCAGCTTCGACGTTGGGCTTTACAATGAGCAGTTCTTC. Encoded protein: CASSFDVGLYNEQFF.

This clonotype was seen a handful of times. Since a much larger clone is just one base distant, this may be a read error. The chain's CDR3 is CSAEASGPRSEQFF. Written as DNA, the CDR3 is TGCAGTGCTGAGGCTAGCGGCCCGCGCAGTGAGCAGTTCTTC. The V call is TRBV20-1, the J call TRBJ2-1; 7 nucleotides match TRBD2. Germline CDR1 is DFQATT and CDR2 is SNEGSKA (reference sequence). The CDR3 spans 14 residues. Germline trimming cut 5 bases from V and 9 bases from J; bases unmatched to any gene: 13.

This chain's CDR3 is CASSSGTGPNQPQHF. The CDR3 DNA reads TGTGCCAGCAGTTCCGGGACAGGGCCTAATCAGCCCCAGCATTTT. The chain has TRBV12-3 or TRBV12-4 and TRBJ1-5; TRBD1 aligns across 9 bases. This CDR3 has 15 amino acids. The junction had 5 bases not matched to a gene; V was cut back by 4 bases and J by 4 bases.